This T cell receptor beta chain was documented in a study of cytomegalovirus exposure and HLA in healthy donors. General study results and limits: The likely explanation for a cluster of highly shared sequence variants was sequencing artifact.

The PCR ran on 60 Vbeta and 13 Jbeta primers. Here immunoSEQ multiplex PCR was the method, and the copy in TCRdb shows in-frame clones only, minus some. The sample comprises under 200,000 clones, around three quarters of which are singletons, and around 2% rests with the top ten. V gave up 3 bases and J gave up 3 bases; unmatched junction bases: 7. The germline V gene has CDR1 KGHSH and CDR2 LQKENI. This CDR3 is built from 16 residues. As concerns this clone: Its antigen is currently unknown.

Sequencing used PBMCs. The chain has TRBV18 and TRBJ2-3; 9 bases map to TRBD1. The sequence was collected from a woman aged 30 to 39 in good health and CMV-seropositive. As DNA, the CDR3 is TGTGCCAGCTCACCCTTAGTCGGACAGGGGACAGATACGCAGTATTTT. Encoded protein: CASSPLVGQGTDTQYF.